This T cell receptor (beta chain) was captured in a study of beta chain features in type 1 diabetes. Looking at the study overall: Regarding age, gender and cell yields, patients proved similar to healthy donors.

Markers CD45RO/CCR7/CD25/CD127/CD95/CD27 served to sort CD4+ naive, central memory, regulatory and stem cell-like memory cells. Expressed TCRB transcripts were sequenced because the entire RNA isolate underwent reverse transcription. Clones were sequenced by immunoSEQ multiplex PCR, and TCRdb holds only the in-frame ones, with some missing. The sample carries a few hundred thousand clones, around 12% recorded once. Notes on the study in general: Among all four CD4+ subsets, Type 1 diabetes patients had TCRB CDR3s that were moderately but significantly shorter.

This clone was observed a handful of times. Its antigen is as yet unknown. V dropped 5 bases and J dropped 2 bases, with 12 bases sitting between them. The germline CDR1 and CDR2 sequences are PRHDT and FYEKMQ (reference sequence). This CDR3 is built from 15 residues. Sequencing was carried out using naive CD4+ T cells from blood. The sequence derives from a woman between 18 and 29 years old with type 1 diabetes. This chain joins TRBV13 and TRBJ2-2; D might be TRBD1 (6 bases). The CDR3 protein is CASSPRGLNTGELFF. CDR3 bases: TGTGCCAGCAGCCCCAGGGGCTTAAACACCGGGGAGCTGTTTTTT. Full variable domain (remainder filled in from reference TRBV13 and TRBJ2-2): AAGVIQSPRHLIKEKRETATLKCYPIPRHDTVYWYQQGPGQDPQFLISFYEKMQSDKGSIPDRFSAQQFSDYHSELNMSSLELGDSALYFCASSPRGLNTGELFFGEGSRLTVL.